This TCR beta chain originates from a study of T cell repertoires in cytomegalovirus infection. TCRdb called the reads again in MiXCR, with one record for every CDR3 protein. The sample records roughly 200,000 distinct CDR3 sequences, about 15% being singletons. This clonotype was found a few times. V was trimmed by 2 bases and J by 7 bases, leaving 9 bases between them. Looked up from germline, CDR1 is MDHEN and CDR2 is SYDVKM. CDR3 length: 14 residues. The sequence was obtained from a human donor in good health (CMV status not recorded). Some clones in this sample may be carry-over from other donors' samples. This chain uses TRBV28 with TRBJ1-6, with D unclear. The sequenced sample was CD8+ T cells from PBMCs. The CDR3 DNA sequence: TGTGCCAGCAGTTTAACCGCCTTCAATTCACCCCTCCACTTT. Protein sequence: CASSLTAFNSPLHF.